Shown below are 15 T cell receptor beta chains from a single sample sequenced in a study of Ad26.COV2.S vaccination and SARS-CoV-2 variants. The data were produced by immunoSEQ multiplex PCR, yet TCRdb's version contains in-frame clones alone and is incomplete. The data show about 350,000 clones, with about 85% seen just once and 2.5% to 3.5% held by the top ten. The treatment denotes: 19 received Ad26.COV2.S at low or high dose, single or two shots; several received placebo; per-sample allocation not given. After the first vaccine or placebo injection, samples were drawn on day 63. The sample consisted of peripheral blood, taken in a trial of Ad26.COV2.S vaccine versus placebo. All receptors derive from a person between 18 and 60 years old who received the Ad26.COV2.S COVID-19 vaccine or a placebo.

The chain carries TRBV11-2 and TRBJ2-2; 10 bases are a match to TRBD2. The ends lost 5 bases at V and 4 bases at J; junction bases unmatched: 4. Germline V gene sequence: CDR1 SGHAT, CDR2 FQNNGV. This CDR3 has 15 residues. Written as DNA, the CDR3 is TGTGCCAGCAGCCGGGGACTAGCGAGCACCGGGGAGCTGTTTTTT. This sequence encodes CASSRGLASTGELFF.

V gene TRBV18 combines with J gene TRBJ1-1, with 11 bases identical to TRBD1. CDR1 is KGHSH, CDR2 LQKENI, per germline. The V and J ends lost 4 bases and 3 bases, in that order; junction bases with no gene match: 4. The CDR3 sequence is 15 residues long. The CDR3, as DNA: TGTGCCAGCTCACTGGACAGGGGGCAAGACACTGAAGCTTTCTTT. Protein sequence: CASSLDRGQDTEAFF.

The V gene is TRBV6-5, the J gene TRBJ2-7; 7 nucleotides align to TRBD2. V shed 6 bases, J shed 2 bases, and the junction held 10 bases outside the gene matches. The CDR3 is made up of 15 amino acids. Germline assignment: CDR1 MNHEY and CDR2 SVGAGI. For the CDR3, the DNA is TGTGCCAGCAGGCCTGGACTAGTTGGGACCTACGAGCAGTACTTC. Its protein product is CASRPGLVGTYEQYF.

The V call is TRBV10-1, the J call TRBJ2-3, with 13 bases that match TRBD2. CDR3 length: 18 residues. The germline gives CDR1 WNHNN, CDR2 SYGVQD (reference sequence). Unmatched junction bases numbered 5, after V lost 2 bases and J lost 0 bases. The CDR3 nucleotides read TGCGCCAGCAGTGAGAGTGGACTAGCGGGAGCTAGCACAGATACGCAGTATTTT. This encodes CASSESGLAGASTDTQYF.

The chain couples TRBV6-6 to TRBJ2-3, with TRBD1 identical over 7 bases. CDR1 MNHNY and CDR2 SVGAGI come from the germline V gene (reference sequence). This CDR3 has 12 residues. The trim removed 4 bases at V and 7 bases at J, leaving 2 bases unmatched. This chain's CDR3 is CASSLQGYTQYF. The DNA for the CDR3 is TGTGCCAGCAGTTTACAGGGGTATACGCAGTATTTT.

In this sample, this clone turned up once. J is TRBJ2-5 and V is TRBV5-1; 8 bases map to TRBD2. Trimming took 2 bases from V and 1 from J; bases not matched to a gene: 4. Germline V CDR1 and CDR2: SGHRS, YFSETQ. There are 15 residues in the CDR3. The CDR3 region is CASSLGLAPQETQYF. As DNA, the CDR3 is TGCGCCAGCAGCTTAGGACTAGCCCCCCAAGAGACCCAGTACTTC.

Remarks on this clone: This may be a read error, as it is one base from a much larger clone. Distinct nucleotide sequences in the sample also encode this CDR3. V and J are TRBV12-3 or TRBV12-4 and TRBJ1-2; no clear D gene. The CDR3 sequence is 13 residues long. Deletions cut 1 base from V and 0 bases from J, with 3 bases between. CDR3 sequence reads: CASSLGANYGYTF. DNA of the CDR3: TGTGCCAGCAGTTTAGGGGCTAACTATGGCTACACCTTC.

This clone has just a few counts. The V gene is TRBV19, the J gene TRBJ2-6; D may be TRBD1 (5 bases). CDR3 length: 17 residues. V lost 5 bases and J lost 2, with 16 bases in between. Germline loops: CDR1 LNHDA, CDR2 SQIVND (reference sequence). The CDR3 DNA reads TGTGCCAGTAGTCCCGCCCAGGGTTCAGCTGGGGCCAACGTCCTGACTTTC. It encodes CASSPAQGSAGANVLTF.

The J gene is TRBJ1-2, the V gene TRBV12-3 or TRBV12-4; no reliable D call. There are 12 residues in the CDR3. V gave up 4 bases and J gave up 14 bases, with 17 bases separating them. This CDR3 reads CASSSLEPSGTF. The CDR3 coding sequence is TGTGCCAGCAGTTCCCTCGAGCCTTCGGGGACCTTC.

The J gene is TRBJ2-1, the V gene TRBV19; 11 bases match TRBD2. CDR1 is LNHDA, CDR2 SQIVND, per germline (reference sequence). This CDR3 comprises 14 residues. Trimming took 1 base from V and 9 from J; bases not matched to a gene: 2. DNA for the CDR3: TGTGCCAGTAGTATAGTTCTAGCGGGAGGTGAGCAGTTCTTC. Its protein product is CASSIVLAGGEQFF.

This clone was observed a handful of times. The genes are TRBV14 and TRBJ2-7; TRBD1 matches 7 bases. Germline CDR1 and CDR2: SGHDN and FVKESK. The CDR3 runs 15 residues. J lost 0 bases, V lost 0 bases, and 2 bases had no gene match. The CDR3 DNA sequence: TGTGCCAGCAGCCAAGATCGGACAGGCTCCTACGAGCAGTACTTC. Protein sequence: CASSQDRTGSYEQYF.

The chain uses TRBV27 and TRBJ1-5; a weak D match, TRBD1 (6 bases). This CDR3 has 16 residues. V lost 5 bases and J 0 bases, leaving 14 bases between the germline ends. Germline assignment: CDR1 MNHEY and CDR2 SMNVEV (reference sequence). For the CDR3, the DNA is TGTGCCAGCAGTCCCAGAGGGGGGGATAGCAATCAGCCCCAGCATTTT. It yields the protein CASSPRGGDSNQPQHF.

Many counts were recorded for this clone. V gene TRBV4-1 combines with J gene TRBJ1-1; D is perhaps TRBD1 (5 bases). The CDR3 is 14 amino acids. Germline assignment: CDR1 MGHRA and CDR2 YSYEKL. V lost 0 bases and J 1 base, leaving 6 bases between the germline ends. CDR3 residues: CASSQERGNTEAFF. CDR3 bases: TGCGCCAGCAGCCAAGAAAGGGGGAACACTGAAGCTTTCTTT.

The chain has TRBV7-9 and TRBJ2-2; D gene unclear. V was cut by 2 bases and J by 5 bases, with 15 bases left in between. Per germline, CDR1 SEHNR and CDR2 FQNEAQ (reference sequence). The CDR3 loop spans 16 amino acids. CDR3 protein: CASSLFISLGTGELFF. The CDR3 nucleotides are TGTGCCAGCAGCTTATTCATCTCTTTGGGAACCGGGGAGCTGTTTTTT.

The chain joins TRBV18 to TRBJ2-7; either TRBD1 or TRBD2 may fit D (5 bases each). Trimming removed 3 bases at V and 5 bases at J, with 23 bases between. Germline V gives CDR1 KGHSH, CDR2 LQKENI. The CDR3 covers 17 residues. The CDR3 spells CASSPSPGAKGFHEQYF. CDR3 bases: TGTGCCAGCTCACCGAGTCCCGGGGCGAAGGGGTTCCACGAGCAGTACTTC.